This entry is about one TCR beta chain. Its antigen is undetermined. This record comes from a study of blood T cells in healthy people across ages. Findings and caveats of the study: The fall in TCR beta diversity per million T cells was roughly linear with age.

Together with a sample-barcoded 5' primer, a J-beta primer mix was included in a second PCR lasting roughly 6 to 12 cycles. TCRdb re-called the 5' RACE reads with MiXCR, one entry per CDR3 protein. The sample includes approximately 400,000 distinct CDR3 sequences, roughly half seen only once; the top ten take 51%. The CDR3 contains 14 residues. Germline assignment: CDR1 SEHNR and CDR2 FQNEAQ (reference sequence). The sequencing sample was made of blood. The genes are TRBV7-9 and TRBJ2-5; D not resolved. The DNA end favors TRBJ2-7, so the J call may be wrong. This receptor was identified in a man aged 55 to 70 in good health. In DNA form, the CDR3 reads TGTGCCAGCAGCTCTCAAGTCAGGACCTACGAGCAGTACTTC. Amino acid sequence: CASSSQVRTYEQYF.